Below, 5 T cell receptor beta chains from the same sample are listed, as sequenced in a study of blood T cell repertoires in COVID-19. Clones were sequenced by immunoSEQ multiplex PCR, and TCRdb holds only the in-frame ones, with some missing. The sample records roughly 280,000 clones, about 88% being singletons. The sequenced sample consisted of peripheral blood. The receptor set was obtained from a man aged 18 to 29 with active or convalescent COVID-19.

The V call is TRBV18, the J call TRBJ2-5, with D tentatively TRBD2 (6 bases). This CDR3 comprises 15 residues. The V end was cut by 0 bases, the J end by 6 bases, with 14 bases between. Germline V CDR1 and CDR2: KGHSH, LQKENI. The CDR3 DNA follows: TGTGCCAGCTCACCACCGGAGGGCCAGGGAAAGACCCAGTACTTC. Translating gives CASSPPEGQGKTQYF.

This chain uses TRBV13 with TRBJ1-2; D gene ambiguous. Germline V gene sequence: CDR1 PRHDT, CDR2 FYEKMQ (reference sequence). Trimming removed 3 bases at V and 8 bases at J, with 16 bases between. This CDR3 has 14 residues. The CDR3 sequence is CASSFGARGRGYTF. The CDR3 DNA reads as TGTGCCAGCAGCTTCGGAGCGCGAGGTAGAGGCTACACCTTC.

The chain links TRBV10-3 to TRBJ2-3; 7 nucleotides match TRBD2. This CDR3 is 14 amino acids long. Germline V gives CDR1 ENHRY, CDR2 SYGVKD. V lost 3 bases and J lost 7; bases outside the gene matches: 7. CDR3 sequence reads: CAISDAGVWNTQYF. CDR3 sequence (DNA): TGTGCCATCAGTGATGCGGGAGTGTGGAATACGCAGTATTTT.

This rearrangement joins TRBV6-5 to TRBJ1-2; a weak D match, TRBD1 (6 bases). The V end was cut by 0 bases, the J end by 7 bases, with 9 bases between. Germline loops: CDR1 MNHEY, CDR2 SVGAGI. The length of the CDR3 is 13 residues. CDR3 region: CASSYSRGSGYTF. The CDR3 DNA reads TGTGCCAGCAGTTACTCAAGGGGGTCTGGCTACACCTTC.

The CDR3 protein is CASSTRQGEKRYEQYF. The CDR3 bases are TGTGCCAGCAGCACACGACAGGGCGAGAAGCGGTACGAGCAGTACTTC. The rearrangement uses TRBV3-1 (or the pseudogene TRBV3-2) and TRBJ2-7; TRBD1 aligns across 7 bases. The J segment lost 4 bases and the V segment lost 5 bases, leaving 14 bases of the junction unmatched. The germline V gene has CDR1 LGHDT and CDR2 YNNKEL (reference sequence). This CDR3 region has 16 residues.